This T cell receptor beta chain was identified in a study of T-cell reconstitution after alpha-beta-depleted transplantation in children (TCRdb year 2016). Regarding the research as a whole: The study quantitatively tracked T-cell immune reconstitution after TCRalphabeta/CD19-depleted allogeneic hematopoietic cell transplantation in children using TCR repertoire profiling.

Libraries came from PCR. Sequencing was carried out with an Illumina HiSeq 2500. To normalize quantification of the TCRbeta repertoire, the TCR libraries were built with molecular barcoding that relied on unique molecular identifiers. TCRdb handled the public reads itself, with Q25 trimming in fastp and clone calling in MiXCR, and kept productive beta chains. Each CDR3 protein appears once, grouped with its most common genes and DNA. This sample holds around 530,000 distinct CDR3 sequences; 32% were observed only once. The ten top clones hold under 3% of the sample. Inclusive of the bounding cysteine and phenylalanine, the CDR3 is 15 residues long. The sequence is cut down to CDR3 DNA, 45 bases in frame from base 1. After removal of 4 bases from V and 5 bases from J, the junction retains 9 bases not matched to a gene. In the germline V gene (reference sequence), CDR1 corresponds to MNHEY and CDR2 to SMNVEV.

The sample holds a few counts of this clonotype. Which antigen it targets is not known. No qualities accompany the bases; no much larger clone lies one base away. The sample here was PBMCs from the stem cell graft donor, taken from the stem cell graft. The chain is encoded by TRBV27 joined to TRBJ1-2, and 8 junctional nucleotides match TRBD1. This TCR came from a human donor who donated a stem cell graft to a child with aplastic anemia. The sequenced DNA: TGTGCCAGCAGTTCCTACACGACAGGGGTGTATGGCTACACCTTC. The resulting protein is CASSSYTTGVYGYTF.